The rows below give T cell receptor beta chains drawn from one sample of a study of blood T cell repertoires in COVID-19. Assay: immunoSEQ multiplex PCR; the TCRdb copy retains only in-frame clones and omits some. Of about 260,000 clones in the sample, about 89% were seen once. The sequenced material came from peripheral blood. The receptor source for this set is a man in his forties who had recovered from COVID-19. The CDR3 runs from the conserved cysteine through the conserved F or W. D genes are given only for firm matches. Rows may omit the clone size; those that give it use once, few, many or a size class.

j_call,d_call,clone_size,v_call,cdr3_aa,cdr3_nt
TRBJ2-7,NA,NA,TRBV3-1/TRBV3-2,CASSLQAGTYEQYF,TGTGCCAGCAGCCTGCAAGCGGGTACCTACGAGCAGTACTTC
TRBJ2-5,NA,NA,TRBV25-1,CASSVGQVQETQYF,TGTGCCAGCAGTGTTGGGCAGGTTCAAGAGACCCAGTACTTC
TRBJ2-7,TRBD2,NA,TRBV7-2,CASSRGLAGTYEQYF,TGTGCCAGCAGCCGGGGACTAGCGGGGACCTACGAGCAGTACTTC
TRBJ1-3,TRBD1,NA,TRBV15,CATSERTGGSSSGNTIYF,TGTGCCACCAGCGAAAGGACAGGGGGAAGCTCCTCTGGAAACACCATATATTTT
TRBJ2-3,TRBD2,NA,TRBV28,CASSLGLAGGPSSADTQYF,TGTGCCAGCAGCCTGGGACTAGCGGGAGGGCCCTCGTCCGCGGATACGCAGTATTTT
TRBJ1-1,NA,once,TRBV6-6,CASGGRVSTEAFF,TGTGCCAGCGGGGGCAGGGTGAGCACTGAAGCTTTCTTT
TRBJ2-2,TRBD1,NA,TRBV5-1,CASSSRDRGRELFF,TGCGCCAGCAGCTCCCGGGACAGGGGTCGGGAGCTGTTTTTT
TRBJ2-1,TRBD2,NA,TRBV29-1,CSVHGGVVYNEQFF,TGCAGCGTCCACGGGGGGGTGGTATACAATGAGCAGTTCTTC
TRBJ2-7,TRBD1,NA,TRBV27,CASSFLWDRSYEQYF,TGTGCCAGCAGTTTTTTGTGGGACAGGAGCTACGAGCAGTACTTC
TRBJ2-2,NA,NA,TRBV7-2,CASSPWVAANTGELFF,TGTGCCAGCAGCCCCTGGGTAGCGGCCAACACCGGGGAGCTGTTTTTT
TRBJ2-3,NA,NA,TRBV5-6,CASSYQLTAAPRDTQYF,TGTGCCAGCAGCTACCAATTAACAGCTGCGCCAAGAGATACGCAGTATTTT
TRBJ2-2,NA,NA,TRBV12-3/TRBV12-4,CASTPTGELFF,TGTGCCAGCACTCCTACCGGGGAGCTGTTTTTT
TRBJ2-2,NA,NA,TRBV5-1,CASSLVLRQRNTGELFF,TGCGCCAGCAGCTTGGTGCTGAGGCAAAGGAACACCGGGGAGCTGTTTTTT
TRBJ1-1,NA,NA,TRBV25-1,CASGYGGQNTEAFF,TGTGCCAGCGGTTACGGGGGGCAGAACACTGAAGCTTTCTTT
TRBJ1-4,TRBD1,NA,TRBV7-9,CASSPTPDRDKLFF,TGTGCCAGCAGCCCCACCCCCGACAGGGATAAACTGTTTTTT
TRBJ2-1,TRBD1,NA,TRBV6-6,CASSRQGGVTNEQFF,TGTGCCAGCAGCCGACAGGGCGGCGTGACTAATGAGCAGTTCTTC
TRBJ2-1,TRBD2,NA,TRBV18,CASSPQTRRLAGGEQFF,TGTGCCAGCTCACCACAGACCAGGCGGCTAGCGGGGGGAGAGCAGTTCTTC
TRBJ1-2,TRBD1,few,TRBV9,CASSRGQGDGYTF,TGTGCCAGCAGCCGGGGACAGGGGGACGGCTACACCTTC
TRBJ1-1,NA,few,TRBV7-2,CASSSYGAMNTEAFF,TGTGCCAGCAGCTCCTATGGGGCCATGAACACTGAAGCTTTCTTT
TRBJ1-5,NA,NA,TRBV6-2/TRBV6-3,CASSPYRGNQPQHF,TGTGCCAGCAGCCCCTACAGGGGCAATCAGCCCCAGCATTTT
TRBJ2-5,NA,few,TRBV27,CASSLRVGGSIQTQYF,TGTGCCAGCAGTTTGAGGGTGGGGGGATCGATACAGACCCAGTACTTC
TRBJ2-5,TRBD1,NA,TRBV7-2,CASSLYIADRGQETQYF,TGTGCCAGCAGCTTATATATCGCGGACAGGGGGCAAGAGACCCAGTACTTC
TRBJ2-1,NA,NA,TRBV5-1,CASSLRGSYNEQFF,TGCGCCAGCAGCCTTAGGGGTTCCTACAATGAGCAGTTCTTC
TRBJ2-7,NA,NA,TRBV5-1,CASSLTTGQLEKYF,TGCGCCAGCAGCTTAACCACCGGACAGCTGGAGAAGTACTTC
TRBJ2-1,NA,NA,TRBV27,CASTQGGVMSEQFF,TGTGCCAGCACTCAAGGCGGTGTTATGTCGGAGCAGTTCTTC
TRBJ2-5,TRBD2,NA,TRBV6-5,CASSLGTSGIRETQYF,TGTGCCAGCAGTTTGGGGACTAGCGGGATTCGAGAGACCCAGTACTTC
TRBJ2-5,TRBD2,NA,TRBV5-6,CASSFLAGVKETQYF,TGTGCCAGCAGCTTTCTAGCGGGAGTTAAGGAGACCCAGTACTTC
TRBJ2-1,NA,NA,TRBV20-1,CSASFRDNEQFF,TGCAGTGCTAGTTTCAGGGACAATGAGCAGTTCTTC
TRBJ2-1,NA,NA,TRBV11-3,CASSFRPNEQFF,TGTGCCAGCAGCTTTCGTCCCAATGAGCAGTTCTTC
TRBJ2-7,NA,NA,TRBV7-5,CARSLLAGKVYEQYF,TGTGCCAGAAGCTTACTCGCGGGAAAAGTATACGAGCAGTACTTC
TRBJ1-1,TRBD1,NA,TRBV5-1,CASSLTGTGWMNTEAFF,TGCGCCAGCAGCTTAACCGGGACAGGGTGGATGAACACTGAAGCTTTCTTT
TRBJ1-1,NA,NA,TRBV6-5,CASSSQTNTEAFF,TGTGCCAGTAGCTCTCAAACGAACACTGAAGCTTTCTTT
TRBJ2-7,NA,NA,TRBV5-1,CASQHRVGTYEQYF,TGCGCCAGTCAGCACCGGGTCGGCACCTACGAGCAGTACTTC
TRBJ2-2,TRBD1,NA,TRBV5-4,CASSSGQGAWTGELFF,TGTGCCAGCAGCTCCGGACAGGGGGCGTGGACCGGGGAGCTGTTTTTT
TRBJ1-5,TRBD1,NA,TRBV10-3,CAISQGTAGENQPQHF,TGTGCCATCAGTCAAGGGACAGCCGGCGAGAATCAGCCCCAGCATTTT
TRBJ1-1,NA,NA,TRBV19,CASRRTNTEAFF,TGTGCCAGTAGAAGGACTAACACTGAAGCTTTCTTT
TRBJ2-7,TRBD1,NA,TRBV6-5,CASRIFRDSVPEQYF,TGTGCCAGCAGGATTTTTCGGGACAGTGTCCCCGAGCAGTACTTC
TRBJ2-2,TRBD2,NA,TRBV7-9,CASSWRGLAVLNGELFF,TGTGCCAGCAGCTGGAGGGGACTAGCCGTCTTGAACGGGGAGCTGTTTTTT
TRBJ1-2,NA,NA,TRBV27,CASSFGGSGYTF,TGTGCCAGCAGTTTCGGGGGTTCTGGCTACACCTTC
TRBJ2-5,TRBD2,NA,TRBV4-1,CASSQVWGGSGTQYF,TGCGCCAGCAGCCAAGTCTGGGGGGGGAGCGGGACCCAGTACTTC
TRBJ2-2,TRBD2,NA,TRBV5-4,CASSPQRLAGGPNTGELFF,TGTGCCAGCAGCCCTCAAAGACTAGCGGGGGGACCGAACACCGGGGAGCTGTTTTTT
TRBJ1-1,TRBD1,NA,TRBV6-2/TRBV6-3,CASSYRGRGNTEAFF,TGTGCCAGCAGTTACAGGGGGCGAGGCAACACTGAAGCTTTCTTT